The clone carrying this T cell receptor beta chain was counted between two and nine times. Making the bulk TCR libraries relied on previously described methods and listed TCR primers. Each CDR3 protein is one row after TCRdb ran MiXCR on the PCR reads. The profile shows fewer than 350,000 distinct CDR3 sequences, roughly a quarter of them singletons. The data stem from a study of molecular identifiers for immune sequencing clone quantification. Germline V lookup: CDR1 SGHVS, CDR2 FNYEAQ. This CDR3 has 14 residues. V was cut by 1 base and J by 2 bases, with 9 bases left in between. This receptor was obtained from a human donor in good health. Some libraries in this study had Jurkat cell RNA spiked in. Sample: naive CD8+ T cells from blood, with Jurkat cell RNA spiked in. Specified subset: FACS-sorted CD8+CD4-CCR7+CD45RA+ naive T cells. This chain uses TRBV7-6 with TRBJ2-7; D is uncertain. Here the CDR3 DNA reads TGTGCCAGCAGCTTAGAGATAGGGACCTACGAGCAGTACTTC. Translation gives CASSLEIGTYEQYF. The variable domain in full, completed from reference TRBV7-6 and TRBJ2-7, reads GAGVSQSPRYKVTKRGQDVALRCDPISGHVSLYWYRQALGQGPEFLTYFNYEAQQDKSGLPNDRFSAERPEGSISTLTIQRTEQRDSAMYRCASSLEIGTYEQYFGPGTRLTVT.